A selection of T cell receptor beta chains follows, all from one sample in a study of breast tumors, draining lymph nodes, adjacent tissues. From the multiplex PCR reads, TCRdb called clonotypes with MiXCR, one entry per CDR3 protein. Among 150,000 to 200,000 distinct CDR3 sequences, roughly a third were seen once, and the ten largest hold approximately 3.9%. Sequences were obtained from axillary lymph node tissue. The receptors shown here come from a female donor with breast cancer. Some clones in this sample may be carry-over from other donors' samples. Each CDR3 is given with its conserved first and last residue. Fields, in order: V gene, J gene, D gene, clone size, CDR3 protein, CDR3 DNA. The D gene is left open where the match is weak. Clone size is stated in some rows and not others, as once, few, many or a class when expanded.

V gene: TRBV29-1; J gene: TRBJ2-7; D gene: TRBD1; clone size: once; CDR3 protein: CSVEVAGGGHASYEQYF; CDR3 DNA: TGCAGCGTTGAAGTCGCAGGGGGCGGACATGCCTCCTACGAGCAGTACTTC
V gene: TRBV3-1; J gene: TRBJ2-7; D gene: TRBD2; clone size: .; CDR3 protein: CASSQGTSGRYERYF; CDR3 DNA: TGTGCCAGCAGCCAAGGGACTAGCGGGAGGTACGAGCGGTACTTC
V gene: TRBV20-1; J gene: TRBJ2-7; D gene: .; clone size: many; CDR3 protein: CSARMISYEQYF; CDR3 DNA: TGCAGTGCTCGTATGATATCTTACGAGCAGTACTTC
V gene: TRBV5-1; J gene: TRBJ2-5; D gene: TRBD1; clone size: many; CDR3 protein: CASSTRDSVQETQYF; CDR3 DNA: TGCGCCAGCAGCACACGGGACAGCGTCCAAGAGACCCAGTACTTC
V gene: TRBV12-5; J gene: TRBJ1-2; D gene: .; clone size: many; CDR3 protein: CASGLVQGRGVYGYTF; CDR3 DNA: TGTGCTAGTGGTTTGGTACAGGGACGGGGGGTCTATGGCTACACCTTC
V gene: TRBV6-6; J gene: TRBJ1-4; D gene: .; clone size: many; CDR3 protein: CASSYPQGRVNELFF; CDR3 DNA: TGTGCCAGCAGTTATCCGCAGGGTCGGGTGAATGAACTGTTTTTT
V gene: TRBV19; J gene: TRBJ1-4; D gene: TRBD1; clone size: many; CDR3 protein: CASSPGQGREKLFF; CDR3 DNA: TGTGCCAGTTCGCCGGGACAGGGACGTGAAAAACTGTTTTTT
V gene: TRBV6-2/TRBV6-3; J gene: TRBJ2-1; D gene: .; clone size: once; CDR3 protein: CASSHSIWIPERNEQFF; CDR3 DNA: TGTGCCAGCAGTCACTCGATATGGATCCCGGAGCGCAATGAGCAGTTCTTC
V gene: TRBV19; J gene: TRBJ2-7; D gene: TRBD2; clone size: .; CDR3 protein: CARIGGAGSSYEQYF; CDR3 DNA: TGTGCCAGAATCGGGGGGGCGGGGAGCTCCTACGAGCAGTACTTC
V gene: TRBV20-1; J gene: TRBJ2-7; D gene: .; clone size: .; CDR3 protein: CSARAGEPAPQYF; CDR3 DNA: TGCAGTGCTAGAGCGGGCGAGCCAGCCCCACAATACTTC